The 14 T cell receptor beta chains below all came from one sample that was sequenced in a study of cytomegalovirus exposure and HLA in healthy donors (dated by TCRdb to the late 2010s). Libraries were made using the immunoSEQ multiplex PCR assay. For the multiplex PCR, a mixture combining 60 forward primers for TCR Vbeta segments and 13 reverse primers for TCR Jbeta segments was used. TCRdb carries this immuneACCESS record with in-frame sequences only. Its versions omit some clonotypes, under half of them owing to an unresolved V gene in the studies checked, with the rest unexplained. The sample has about 150,000 clones on record, about 70% of them singletons. In total, the top ten clones hold roughly 2.8% of the sample. Sequenced sample: PBMCs. These TCRs come from a man younger than 35 in good health and CMV-seronegative.

The chain links TRBV2 to TRBJ2-1; 9 nucleotides align to TRBD2. CDR3 length: 15 amino acids. The germline CDR1 and CDR2 sequences are SNHLY and FYNNEI. The ends lost 4 bases at V and 10 bases at J; junction bases unmatched: 11. The chain's CDR3 is CASSGAGGTLGEQFF. As DNA, the CDR3 is TGTGCCAGCAGTGGGGCGGGGGGGACCTTGGGGGAGCAGTTCTTC.

Details on this clone: This sample includes further DNA sequences coding for the same CDR3. This chain's CDR3 is CASSSPDRRYGYTF. The CDR3 coding sequence is TGTGCCAGCAGTTCCCCCGACAGGCGTTACGGCTACACCTTC. The J gene is TRBJ1-2, the V gene TRBV28; TRBD1 might be the D (6 bases). The V gene's germline CDR1 is MDHEN and CDR2 SYDVKM. Trimming stripped 4 bases from V and 8 bases from J, with 17 bases between. The CDR3 consists of 14 residues.

This chain joins TRBV6-1 and TRBJ2-2; maybe TRBD2 (5 bases). The CDR3 is made up of 14 amino acids. With 11 bases removed from V and 5 bases from J, the gap between germline ends came to 18 bases. CDR1 and CDR2 from the germline V gene are MNHNS and SASEGT. Here the CDR3 reads CACEQAGWTGELFF. CDR3 coding DNA: TGTGCCTGTGAGCAGGCGGGTTGGACCGGGGAGCTGTTTTTT.

The chain combines TRBV19 with TRBJ1-1; 7 nucleotides align to TRBD1. CDR3 size: 15 residues. Unmatched junction bases numbered 8, after V lost 4 bases and J lost 3 bases. Germline values: CDR1 LNHDA, CDR2 SQIVND (reference sequence). CDR3 DNA sequence: TGTGCCAGTAGTACTCGACAGGGTCGGGACACTGAAGCTTTCTTT. This codes for CASSTRQGRDTEAFF. Complete variable domain (other parts from reference TRBV19 and TRBJ1-1): DGGITQSPKYLFRKEGQNVTLSCEQNLNHDAMYWYRQDPGQGLRLIYYSQIVNDFQKGDIAEGYSVSREKKESFPLTVTSAQKNPTAFYLCASSTRQGRDTEAFFGQGTRLTVV.

This clone appeared a single time. The rearrangement uses TRBV11-2 and TRBJ1-2; 10 positions agree with TRBD1. The junction had 17 bases not matched to a gene; V was cut back by 5 bases and J by 5 bases. Germline V gene data show CDR1 as SGHAT and CDR2 as FQNNGV. This CDR3 contains 18 residues. This CDR3 is CASSLTPVPGQGKYGYTF. The CDR3, as DNA: TGTGCCAGCAGCCTTACACCCGTGCCGGGACAGGGGAAATATGGCTACACCTTC.

V gene TRBV4-1 combines with J gene TRBJ2-1; D is perhaps TRBD2 (7 bases). Germline CDR1 MGHRA, CDR2 YSYEKL. V was shortened by 4 bases and J by 0 bases, with 16 bases between the two germline ends. The CDR3 consists of 17 residues. The CDR3 sequence: CASSLSPGGASYNEQFF. In DNA form, the CDR3 reads TGCGCCAGCAGCCTATCCCCTGGGGGGGCCTCCTACAATGAGCAGTTCTTC.

The chain is built from TRBV23-1 and TRBJ1-3; TRBD1 is a possible D gene (5 bases). TRBV23-1 is given ORF status, its function remaining uncertain. The CDR3 is 14 residues long. Trimming cost V 4 bases and J 4 bases, with 11 bases left between them. This CDR3 is CASSPTDHGNTIYF. CDR3 nucleotides: TGCGCCAGCAGTCCGACAGATCACGGAAACACCATATATTTT.

The chain links TRBV19 to TRBJ2-3; possible D gene TRBD1, 5 bases. V was cut by 10 bases and J by 0 bases, with 20 bases left in between. The germline CDR1 and CDR2 sequences are LNHDA and SQIVND (reference sequence). This CDR3 region has 16 residues. The CDR3 sequence: CATTRAYQPSTDTQYF. The CDR3, as DNA: TGTGCCACCACCAGGGCCTACCAACCGAGCACAGATACGCAGTATTTT.

The chain couples TRBV28 to TRBJ1-5, with 8 positions matching TRBD1. This CDR3 comprises 17 residues. Germline CDR1 reads MDHEN; CDR2 reads SYDVKM. J lost 0 bases, V lost 5 bases, and 9 bases had no gene match. CDR3 sequence (DNA): TGTGCCAGCAGTCCCGATGACAGGGGCTATAGCAATCAGCCCCAGCATTTT. This gives the protein CASSPDDRGYSNQPQHF.

This clone showed up just a few times. This chain connects TRBV4-3 to TRBJ1-2; no clear D gene. Germline CDR1 is LGHNA and CDR2 is YSLEER. V gave up 1 base and J gave up 6 bases, with 12 bases separating them. This CDR3 comprises 14 residues. DNA of the CDR3: TGCGCCAGCAGCCAAGGGACGGAGGTTCATGGCTACACCTTC. Translated, it gives CASSQGTEVHGYTF.

The genes are TRBV7-2 and TRBJ2-7, with 7 bases identical to TRBD1. The CDR3 sequence is 15 residues long. V dropped 5 bases and J dropped 6; count of bases not matched to a gene: 13. Germline loops: CDR1 SGHTA, CDR2 FQGNSA. The CDR3 loop is CASSVLGTVESEQYF. CDR3 bases: TGTGCCAGCAGCGTCCTCGGGACAGTGGAATCCGAGCAGTACTTC.

This clone was seen a single time. The chain has TRBV9 and TRBJ2-1; 9 positions agree with TRBD2. J lost 0 bases, V lost 5 bases, and 6 bases had no gene match. The CDR3 consists of 16 residues. The germline CDR1 and CDR2 sequences are SGDLS and YYNGEE. CDR3 DNA sequence: TGTGCCAGCAGTGCCAGCGGGGGGAGCTCCTACAATGAGCAGTTCTTC. This gives the protein CASSASGGSSYNEQFF.

V usage is TRBV11-2 and J usage is TRBJ2-1, with D unclear. The CDR3 totals 15 residues. V lost 4 bases and J lost 0, with 10 bases in between. Germline V CDR1 and CDR2: SGHAT, FQNNGV. Written as DNA, the CDR3 is TGTGCCAGCAGCTATGTCCTTAGCTCCTACAATGAGCAGTTCTTC. The encoded protein is CASSYVLSSYNEQFF.

This clone appeared a single time. This rearrangement joins TRBV27 to TRBJ1-4, with D possibly matching TRBD1 (5 bases). The CDR3 sequence is 14 residues long. Germline-derived CDR1 and CDR2 are MNHEY and SMNVEV (reference sequence). V lost 4 bases and J 1 base, leaving 7 bases between the germline ends. In DNA, the CDR3 is TGTGCCAGCAGTTACGGGGGAACTAATGAAAAACTGTTTTTT. This encodes CASSYGGTNEKLFF. Full variable domain (rest looked up from reference TRBV27 and TRBJ1-4): EAQVTQNPRYLITVTGKKLTVTCSQNMNHEYMSWYRQDPGLGLRQIYYSMNVEVTDKGDVPEGYKVSRKEKRNFPLILESPSPNQTSLYFCASSYGGTNEKLFFGSGTQLSVL.